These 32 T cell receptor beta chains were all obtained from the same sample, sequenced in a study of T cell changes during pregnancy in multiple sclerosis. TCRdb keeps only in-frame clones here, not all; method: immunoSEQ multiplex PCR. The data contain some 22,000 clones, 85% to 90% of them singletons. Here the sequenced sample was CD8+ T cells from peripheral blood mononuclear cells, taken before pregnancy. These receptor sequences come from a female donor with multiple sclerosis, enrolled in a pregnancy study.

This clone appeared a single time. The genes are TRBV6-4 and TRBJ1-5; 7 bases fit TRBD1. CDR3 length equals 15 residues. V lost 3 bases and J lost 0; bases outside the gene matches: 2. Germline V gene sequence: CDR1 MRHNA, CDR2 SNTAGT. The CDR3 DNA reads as TGTGCCAGCAGTGAAACAGGGGATAGCAATCAGCCCCAGCATTTT. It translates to CASSETGDSNQPQHF.

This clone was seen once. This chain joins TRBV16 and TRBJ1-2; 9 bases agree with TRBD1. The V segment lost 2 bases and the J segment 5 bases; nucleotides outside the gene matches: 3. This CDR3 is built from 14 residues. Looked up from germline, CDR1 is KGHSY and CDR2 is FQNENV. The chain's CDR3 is CASSQGTGKYGYTF. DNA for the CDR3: TGTGCCAGCAGCCAAGGGACAGGGAAGTATGGCTACACCTTC.

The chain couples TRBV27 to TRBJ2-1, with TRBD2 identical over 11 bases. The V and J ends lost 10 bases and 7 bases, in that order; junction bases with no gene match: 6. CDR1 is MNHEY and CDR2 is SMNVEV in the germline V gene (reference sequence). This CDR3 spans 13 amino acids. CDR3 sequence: CATSTSGRNEQFF. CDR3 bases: TGTGCCACCTCAACTAGCGGGAGAAATGAGCAGTTCTTC.

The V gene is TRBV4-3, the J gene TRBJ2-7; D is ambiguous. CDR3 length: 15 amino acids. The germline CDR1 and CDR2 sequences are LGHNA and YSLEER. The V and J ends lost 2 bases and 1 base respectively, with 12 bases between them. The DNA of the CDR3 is TGCGCCAGCAGCCAACATGGAGCTGAATCCTACGAGCAGTACTTC. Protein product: CASSQHGAESYEQYF.

CDR3 loop: CAWRRKWGRNTEAFF. The CDR3 DNA sequence: TGTGCCTGGAGAAGAAAATGGGGCAGGAACACTGAAGCTTTCTTT. The J gene is TRBJ1-1, the V gene TRBV30; possible D gene TRBD1, 5 bases. Germline assignment: CDR1 GTSNPN and CDR2 SVGIG (reference sequence). V lost 3 bases and J lost 1, with 15 bases in between. The CDR3 has 15 amino acids.

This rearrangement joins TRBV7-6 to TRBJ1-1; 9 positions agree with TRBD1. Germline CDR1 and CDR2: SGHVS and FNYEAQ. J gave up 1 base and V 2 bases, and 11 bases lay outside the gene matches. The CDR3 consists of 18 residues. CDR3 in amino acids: CASSLIGEGTGPNTEAFF. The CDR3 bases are TGTGCCAGCAGCTTAATCGGGGAAGGGACAGGGCCGAACACTGAAGCTTTCTTT.

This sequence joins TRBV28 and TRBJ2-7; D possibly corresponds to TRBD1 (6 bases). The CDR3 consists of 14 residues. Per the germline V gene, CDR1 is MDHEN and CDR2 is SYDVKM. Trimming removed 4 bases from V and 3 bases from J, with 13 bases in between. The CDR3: CASSSTGTSYEQYF. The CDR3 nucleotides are TGTGCCAGCAGTTCTACCGGGACAAGCTACGAGCAGTACTTC.

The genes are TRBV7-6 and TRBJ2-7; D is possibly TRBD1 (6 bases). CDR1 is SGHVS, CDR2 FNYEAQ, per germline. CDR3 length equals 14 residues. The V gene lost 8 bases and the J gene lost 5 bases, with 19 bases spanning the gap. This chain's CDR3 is CASATGTSIHEQYF. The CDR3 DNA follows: TGTGCCAGCGCAACCGGGACATCAATCCACGAGCAGTACTTC.

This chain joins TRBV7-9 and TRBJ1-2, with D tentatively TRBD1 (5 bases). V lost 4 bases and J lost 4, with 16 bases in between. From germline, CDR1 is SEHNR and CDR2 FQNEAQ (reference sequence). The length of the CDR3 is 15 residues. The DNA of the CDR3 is TGTGCCAGCAGCTCCGTGCATCCAGGGCGCTATGGCTACACCTTC. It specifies CASSSVHPGRYGYTF. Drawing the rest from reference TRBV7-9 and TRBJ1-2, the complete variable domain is DTGVSQNPRHKITKRGQNVTFRCDPISEHNRLYWYRQTLGQGPEFLTYFQNEAQLEKSRLLSDRFSAERPKGSFSTLEIQRTEQGDSAMYLCASSSVHPGRYGYTFGSGTRLTVV.

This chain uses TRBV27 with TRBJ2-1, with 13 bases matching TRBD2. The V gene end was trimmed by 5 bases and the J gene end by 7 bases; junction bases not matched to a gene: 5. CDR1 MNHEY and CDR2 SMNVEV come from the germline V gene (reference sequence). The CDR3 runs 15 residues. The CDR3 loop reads CASSAGTSGKNEQFF. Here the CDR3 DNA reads TGTGCCAGCAGTGCAGGGACTAGCGGGAAGAATGAGCAGTTCTTC.

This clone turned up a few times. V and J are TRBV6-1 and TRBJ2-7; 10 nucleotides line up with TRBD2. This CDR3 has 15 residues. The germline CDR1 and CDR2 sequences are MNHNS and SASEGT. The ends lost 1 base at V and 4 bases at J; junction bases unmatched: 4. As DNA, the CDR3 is TGTGCCAGCAGTGAAGTCACTAGCGGGGTTTACGAGCAGTACTTC. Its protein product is CASSEVTSGVYEQYF.

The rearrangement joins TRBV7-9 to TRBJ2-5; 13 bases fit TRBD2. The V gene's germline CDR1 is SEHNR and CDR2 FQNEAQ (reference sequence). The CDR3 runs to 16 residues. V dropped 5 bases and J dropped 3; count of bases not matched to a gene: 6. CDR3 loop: CASSPLAGGPKETQYF. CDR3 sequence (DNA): TGTGCCAGCAGCCCACTAGCGGGAGGGCCTAAAGAGACCCAGTACTTC.

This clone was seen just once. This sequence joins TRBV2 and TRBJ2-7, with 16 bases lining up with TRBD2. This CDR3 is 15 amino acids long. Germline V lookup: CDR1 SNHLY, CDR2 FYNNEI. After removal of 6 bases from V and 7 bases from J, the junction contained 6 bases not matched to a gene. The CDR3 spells CASRGLAGGLLEQYF. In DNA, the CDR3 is TGTGCCAGCAGGGGACTAGCGGGAGGGCTTTTGGAGCAGTACTTC.

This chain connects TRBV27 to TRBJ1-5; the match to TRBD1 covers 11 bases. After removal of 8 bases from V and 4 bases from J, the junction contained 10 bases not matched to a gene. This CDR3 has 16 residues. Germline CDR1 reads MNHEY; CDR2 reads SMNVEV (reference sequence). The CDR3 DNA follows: TGTGCCAGCCAACAGGGGACAGGGGGATTGAATCAGCCCCAGCATTTT. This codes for CASQQGTGGLNQPQHF.

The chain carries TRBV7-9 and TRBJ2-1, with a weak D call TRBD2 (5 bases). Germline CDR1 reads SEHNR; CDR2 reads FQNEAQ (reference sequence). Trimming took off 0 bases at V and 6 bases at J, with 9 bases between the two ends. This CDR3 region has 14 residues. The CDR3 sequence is CASSLAGDPNEQFF. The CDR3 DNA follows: TGTGCCAGCAGCTTAGCGGGAGACCCCAATGAGCAGTTCTTC.

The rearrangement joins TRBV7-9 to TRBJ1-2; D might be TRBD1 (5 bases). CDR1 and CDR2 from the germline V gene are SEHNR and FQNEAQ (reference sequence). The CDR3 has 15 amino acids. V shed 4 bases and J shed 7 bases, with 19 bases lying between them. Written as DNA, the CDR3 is TGTGCCAGCAGCTCCACGGACAAGCTTGGTGGTGGCTACACCTTC. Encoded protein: CASSSTDKLGGGYTF.

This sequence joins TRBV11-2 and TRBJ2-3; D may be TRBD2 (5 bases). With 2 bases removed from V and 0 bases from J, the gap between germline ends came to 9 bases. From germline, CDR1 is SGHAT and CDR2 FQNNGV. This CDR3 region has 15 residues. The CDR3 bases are TGTGCCAGCAGCTTACTCCGGACTAGCACAGATACGCAGTATTTT. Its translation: CASSLLRTSTDTQYF.

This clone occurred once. The CDR3 nucleotides are TGTGCCAGCAGTTACAGGGCGGGGCCCAACTATGGCTACACCTTC. It yields the protein CASSYRAGPNYGYTF. This sequence joins TRBV6-5 and TRBJ1-2; possibly TRBD1 for D (5 bases). V was shortened by 2 bases and J by 2 bases, with 12 bases between the two germline ends. The CDR3 contains 15 residues. The germline CDR1 and CDR2 sequences are MNHEY and SVGAGI.

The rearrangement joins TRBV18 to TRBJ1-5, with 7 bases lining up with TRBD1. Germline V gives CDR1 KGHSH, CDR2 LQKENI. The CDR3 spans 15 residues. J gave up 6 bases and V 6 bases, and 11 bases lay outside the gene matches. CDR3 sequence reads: CASSTDRVVRQPQHF. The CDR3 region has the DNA TGTGCCAGCTCGACAGACAGGGTGGTTCGTCAGCCCCAGCATTTT.

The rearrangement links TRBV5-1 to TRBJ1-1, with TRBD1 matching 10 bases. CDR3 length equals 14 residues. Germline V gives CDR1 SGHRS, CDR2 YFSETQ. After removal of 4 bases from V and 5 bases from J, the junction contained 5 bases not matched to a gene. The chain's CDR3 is CASSPGTGETEAFF. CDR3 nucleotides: TGCGCCAGCAGCCCAGGGACAGGGGAGACTGAAGCTTTCTTT.

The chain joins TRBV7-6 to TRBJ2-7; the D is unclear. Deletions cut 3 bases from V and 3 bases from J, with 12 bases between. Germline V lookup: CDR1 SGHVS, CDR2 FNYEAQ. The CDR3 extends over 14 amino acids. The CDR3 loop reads CASSFSPASYEQYF. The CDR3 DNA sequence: TGTGCCAGCAGCTTTTCCCCAGCGAGCTACGAGCAGTACTTC.

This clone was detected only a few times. CDR3 region: CASSAVLAGAYNEQFF. As DNA, the CDR3 is TGTGCCAGCAGCGCCGTACTAGCGGGAGCGTACAATGAGCAGTTCTTC. The gene calls are TRBV9 and TRBJ2-1; 11 positions agree with TRBD2. The germline gives CDR1 SGDLS, CDR2 YYNGEE. J gave up 4 bases and V 3 bases, and 6 bases lay outside the gene matches. CDR3 length: 16 residues.

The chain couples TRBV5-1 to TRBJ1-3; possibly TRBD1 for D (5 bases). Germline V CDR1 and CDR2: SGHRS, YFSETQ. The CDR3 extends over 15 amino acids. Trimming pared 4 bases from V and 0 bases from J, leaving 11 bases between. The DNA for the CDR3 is TGCGCCAGCAGCCCATCAGACAGCTCTGGAAACACCATATATTTT. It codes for CASSPSDSSGNTIYF.

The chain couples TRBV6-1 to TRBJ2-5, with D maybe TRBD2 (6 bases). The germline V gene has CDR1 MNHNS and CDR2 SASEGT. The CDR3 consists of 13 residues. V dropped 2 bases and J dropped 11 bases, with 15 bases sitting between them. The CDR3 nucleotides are TGTGCCAGCAGTGAAAGGACCCCCGGAGGGCAGTACTTC. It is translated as CASSERTPGGQYF.

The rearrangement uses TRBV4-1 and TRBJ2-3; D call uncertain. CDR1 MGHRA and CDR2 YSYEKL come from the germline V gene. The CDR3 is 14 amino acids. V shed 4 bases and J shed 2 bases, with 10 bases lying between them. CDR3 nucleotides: TGCGCCAGCAGCCTTACAGAATACACAGATACGCAGTATTTT. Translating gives CASSLTEYTDTQYF.

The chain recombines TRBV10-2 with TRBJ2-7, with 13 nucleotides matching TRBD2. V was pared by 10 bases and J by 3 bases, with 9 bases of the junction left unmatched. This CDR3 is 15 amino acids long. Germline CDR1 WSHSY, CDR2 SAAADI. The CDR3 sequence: CATEGLAGPLYEQYF. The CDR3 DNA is TGCGCCACTGAGGGACTAGCGGGACCACTCTACGAGCAGTACTTC.

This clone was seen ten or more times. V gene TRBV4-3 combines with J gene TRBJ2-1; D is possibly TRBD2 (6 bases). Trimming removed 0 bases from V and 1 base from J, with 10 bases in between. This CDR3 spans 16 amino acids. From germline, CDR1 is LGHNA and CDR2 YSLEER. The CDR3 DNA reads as TGCGCCAGCAGCCAAGATAGGGACTTGTCCTACAATGAGCAGTTCTTC. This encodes CASSQDRDLSYNEQFF.

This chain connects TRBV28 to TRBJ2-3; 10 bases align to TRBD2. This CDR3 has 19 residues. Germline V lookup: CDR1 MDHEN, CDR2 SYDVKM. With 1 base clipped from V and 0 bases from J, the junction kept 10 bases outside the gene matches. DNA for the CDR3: TGTGCCAGCAGTTTATCGGCTAGCGGGGGCGGGGGTAGCACAGATACGCAGTATTTT. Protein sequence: CASSLSASGGGGSTDTQYF.

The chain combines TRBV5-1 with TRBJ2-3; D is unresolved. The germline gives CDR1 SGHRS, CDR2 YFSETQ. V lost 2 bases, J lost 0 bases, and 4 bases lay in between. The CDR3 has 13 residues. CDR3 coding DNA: TGCGCCAGCAGCTTCCCAAGCACAGATACGCAGTATTTT. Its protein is CASSFPSTDTQYF.

The CDR3 reads CASSSGGAFTEAFF. As DNA, the CDR3 is TGTGCCAGCAGCTCCGGAGGGGCCTTCACTGAAGCTTTCTTT. This chain uses TRBV7-9 with TRBJ1-1; D may be TRBD1 (5 bases). V shed 4 bases and J shed 4 bases, with 13 bases lying between them. CDR3 length equals 14 residues. Looked up from germline, CDR1 is SEHNR and CDR2 is FQNEAQ (reference sequence).

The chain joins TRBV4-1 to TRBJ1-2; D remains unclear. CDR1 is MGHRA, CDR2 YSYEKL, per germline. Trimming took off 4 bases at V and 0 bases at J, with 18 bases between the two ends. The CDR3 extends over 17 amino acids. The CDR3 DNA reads TGCGCCAGCAGCCCCCAAGACGGGATATTAGCTAACTATGGCTACACCTTC. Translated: CASSPQDGILANYGYTF.

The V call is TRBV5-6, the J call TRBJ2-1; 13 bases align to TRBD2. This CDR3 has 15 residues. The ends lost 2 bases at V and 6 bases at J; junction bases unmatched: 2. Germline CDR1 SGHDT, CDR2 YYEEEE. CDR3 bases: TGTGCCAGCAGCTTCGGGACTAGCGGGATCAATGAGCAGTTCTTC. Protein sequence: CASSFGTSGINEQFF. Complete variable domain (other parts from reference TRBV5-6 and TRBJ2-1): DAGVTQSPTHLIKTRGQQVTLRCSPKSGHDTVSWYQQALGQGPQFIFQYYEEEERQRGNFPDRFSGHQFPNYSSELNVNALLLGDSALYLCASSFGTSGINEQFFGPGTRLTVL.